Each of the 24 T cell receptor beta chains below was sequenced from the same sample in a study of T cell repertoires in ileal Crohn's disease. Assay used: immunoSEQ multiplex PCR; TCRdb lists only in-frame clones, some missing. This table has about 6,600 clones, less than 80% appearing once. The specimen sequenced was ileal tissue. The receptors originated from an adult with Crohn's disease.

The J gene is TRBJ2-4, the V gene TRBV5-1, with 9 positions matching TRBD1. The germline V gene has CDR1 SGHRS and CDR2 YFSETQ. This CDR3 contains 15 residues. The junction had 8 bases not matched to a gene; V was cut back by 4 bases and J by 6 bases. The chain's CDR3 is CASSGTGGWGNIQYF. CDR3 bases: TGCGCCAGCAGCGGAACAGGGGGCTGGGGAAACATTCAGTACTTC.

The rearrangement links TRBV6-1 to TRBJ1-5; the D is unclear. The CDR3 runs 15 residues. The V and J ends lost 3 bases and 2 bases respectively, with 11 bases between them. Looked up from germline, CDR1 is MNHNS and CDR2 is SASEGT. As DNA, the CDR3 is TGTGCCAGCAGTGAGGCCCGGGTGGGCAATCAGCCCCAGCATTTT. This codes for CASSEARVGNQPQHF.

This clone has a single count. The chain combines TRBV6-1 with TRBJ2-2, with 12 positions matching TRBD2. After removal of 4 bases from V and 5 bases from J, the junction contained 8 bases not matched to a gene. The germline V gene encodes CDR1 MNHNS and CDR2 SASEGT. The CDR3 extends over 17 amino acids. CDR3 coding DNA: TGTGCCAGCAGTGCTAGCGGGAGGGCGGCGGGAACCGGGGAGCTGTTTTTT. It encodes CASSASGRAAGTGELFF.

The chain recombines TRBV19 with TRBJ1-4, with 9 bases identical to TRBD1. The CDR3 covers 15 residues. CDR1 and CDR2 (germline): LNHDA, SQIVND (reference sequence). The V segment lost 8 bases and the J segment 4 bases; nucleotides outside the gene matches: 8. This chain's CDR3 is CASGLTGGSNEKLFF. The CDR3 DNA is TGTGCCAGTGGATTAACAGGGGGCAGTAATGAAAAACTGTTTTTT.

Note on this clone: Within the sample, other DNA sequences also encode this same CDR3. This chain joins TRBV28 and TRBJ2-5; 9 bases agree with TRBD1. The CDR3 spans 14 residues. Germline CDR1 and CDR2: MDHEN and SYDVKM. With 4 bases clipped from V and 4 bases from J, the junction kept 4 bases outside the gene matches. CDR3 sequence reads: CASSSTGGGETQYF. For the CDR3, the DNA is TGTGCCAGCAGTTCGACAGGGGGGGGAGAGACCCAGTACTTC. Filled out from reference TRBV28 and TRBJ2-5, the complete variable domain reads DVKVTQSSRYLVKRTGEKVFLECVQDMDHENMFWYRQDPGLGLRLIYFSYDVKMKEKGDIPEGYSVSREKKERFSLILESASTNQTSMYLCASSSTGGGETQYFGPGTRLLVL.

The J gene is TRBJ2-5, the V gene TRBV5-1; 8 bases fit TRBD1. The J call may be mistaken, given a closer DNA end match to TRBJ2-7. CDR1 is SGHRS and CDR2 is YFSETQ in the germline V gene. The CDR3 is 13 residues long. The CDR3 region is CASSRGQGYEQYF. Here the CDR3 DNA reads TGCGCCAGCAGCCGCGGACAGGGCTACGAGCAGTACTTC.

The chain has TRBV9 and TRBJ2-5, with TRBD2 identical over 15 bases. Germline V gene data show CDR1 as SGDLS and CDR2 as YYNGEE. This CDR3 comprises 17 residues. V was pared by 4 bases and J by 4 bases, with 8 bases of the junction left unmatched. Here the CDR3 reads CASSPRTSGGAGETQYF. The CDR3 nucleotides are TGTGCCAGCAGCCCCCGGACTAGCGGGGGGGCCGGAGAGACCCAGTACTTC.

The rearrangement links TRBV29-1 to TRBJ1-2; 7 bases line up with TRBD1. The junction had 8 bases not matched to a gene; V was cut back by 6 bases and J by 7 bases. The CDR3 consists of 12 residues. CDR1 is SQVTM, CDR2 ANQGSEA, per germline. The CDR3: CSVLGQEGGYTF. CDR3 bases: TGCAGCGTCCTCGGACAGGAGGGTGGCTACACCTTC.

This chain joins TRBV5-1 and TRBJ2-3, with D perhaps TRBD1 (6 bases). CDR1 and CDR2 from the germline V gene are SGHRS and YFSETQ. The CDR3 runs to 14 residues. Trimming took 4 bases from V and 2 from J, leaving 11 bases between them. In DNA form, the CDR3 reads TGCGCCAGCAGCCCTGGACAGAACACAGATACGCAGTATTTT. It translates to CASSPGQNTDTQYF. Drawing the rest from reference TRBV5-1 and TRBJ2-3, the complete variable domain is KAGVTQTPRYLIKTRGQQVTLSCSPISGHRSVSWYQQTPGQGLQFLFEYFSETQRNKGNFPGRFSGRQFSNSRSEMNVSTLELGDSALYLCASSPGQNTDTQYFGPGTRLTVL.

The CDR3 bases are TGCGCCAGCAGCTTACTAGCGGGAGTATGGAATGAGCAGTTCTTC. It encodes CASSLLAGVWNEQFF. The chain has TRBV5-1 and TRBJ2-1; 11 bases fit TRBD2. The germline CDR1 and CDR2 sequences are SGHRS and YFSETQ. CDR3 length: 15 amino acids. Trimming removed 2 bases from V and 7 bases from J; junction bases left unmatched: 5.

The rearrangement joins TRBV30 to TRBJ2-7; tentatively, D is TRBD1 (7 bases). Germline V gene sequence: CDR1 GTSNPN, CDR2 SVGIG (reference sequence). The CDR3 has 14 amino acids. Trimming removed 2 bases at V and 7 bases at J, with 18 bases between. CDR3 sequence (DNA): TGTGCCTGGAGTACCCAGGGGGGAACGGGGGAGCAGTACTTC. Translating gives CAWSTQGGTGEQYF.

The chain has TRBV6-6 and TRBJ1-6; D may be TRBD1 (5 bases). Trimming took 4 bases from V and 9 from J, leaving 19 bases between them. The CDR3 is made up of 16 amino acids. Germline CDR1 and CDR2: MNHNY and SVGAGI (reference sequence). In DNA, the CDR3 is TGTGCCAGCAGTTCCAAGGGAATGCAGGGTAGTTCACCCCTCCACTTT. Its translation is CASSSKGMQGSSPLHF.

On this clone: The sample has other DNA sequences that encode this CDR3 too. The CDR3 loop reads CAWSVGAGGETQYF. CDR3 nucleotides: TGTGCCTGGAGTGTAGGCGCGGGAGGGGAGACCCAGTACTTC. The rearrangement joins TRBV30 to TRBJ2-5, with 9 bases fitting TRBD2. The CDR3 is made up of 14 amino acids. With V trimmed by 0 bases and J by 5 bases, 4 bases remained unmatched. The germline gives CDR1 GTSNPN, CDR2 SVGIG (reference sequence).

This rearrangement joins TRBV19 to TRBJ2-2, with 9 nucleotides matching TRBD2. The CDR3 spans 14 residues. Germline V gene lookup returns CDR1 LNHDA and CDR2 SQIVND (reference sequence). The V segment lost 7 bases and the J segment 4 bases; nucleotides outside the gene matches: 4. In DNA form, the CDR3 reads TGTGCCAGTAAAGTAGCGGGGGCCACCGGGGAGCTGTTTTTT. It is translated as CASKVAGATGELFF.

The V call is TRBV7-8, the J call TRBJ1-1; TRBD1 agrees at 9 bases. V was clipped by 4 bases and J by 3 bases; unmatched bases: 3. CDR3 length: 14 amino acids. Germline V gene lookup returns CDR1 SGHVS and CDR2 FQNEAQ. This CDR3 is CASSSRDRDTEAFF. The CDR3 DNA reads TGTGCCAGCAGCTCGCGGGACAGGGACACTGAAGCTTTCTTT.

CDR3 sequence reads: CASSVAGQHSGNTIYF. The CDR3 nucleotides are TGTGCCAGCAGCGTAGCTGGACAACACTCTGGAAACACCATATATTTT. The chain is built from TRBV9 and TRBJ1-3; a possible D gene is TRBD1 (5 bases). The CDR3 has 16 residues. CDR1 is SGDLS and CDR2 is YYNGEE in the germline V gene. The V end lost 0 bases, the J end lost 0 bases, and 10 bases lay between the germline ends.

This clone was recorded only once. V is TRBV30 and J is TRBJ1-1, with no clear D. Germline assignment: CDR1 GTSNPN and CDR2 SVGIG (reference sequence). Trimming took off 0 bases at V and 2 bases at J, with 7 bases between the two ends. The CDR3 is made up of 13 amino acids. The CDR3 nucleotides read TGTGCCTGGAGTGTATTGTCAAACACTGAAGCTTTCTTT. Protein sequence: CAWSVLSNTEAFF.

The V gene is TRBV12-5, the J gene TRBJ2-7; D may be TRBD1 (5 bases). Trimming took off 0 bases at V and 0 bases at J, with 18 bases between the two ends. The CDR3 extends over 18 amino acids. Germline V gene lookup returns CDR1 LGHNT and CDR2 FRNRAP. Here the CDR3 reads CASGLVHQGSFYSYEQYF. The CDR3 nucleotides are TGTGCTAGTGGTTTGGTACACCAGGGATCGTTCTACTCCTACGAGCAGTACTTC.

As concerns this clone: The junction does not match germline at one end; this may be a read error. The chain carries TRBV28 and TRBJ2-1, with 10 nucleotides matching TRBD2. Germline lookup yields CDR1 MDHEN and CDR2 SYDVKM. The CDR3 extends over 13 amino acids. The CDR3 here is CASRTSGYNERFF. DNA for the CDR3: TGTGCCAGCCGGACTAGCGGATACAATGAGCGGTTCTTC.

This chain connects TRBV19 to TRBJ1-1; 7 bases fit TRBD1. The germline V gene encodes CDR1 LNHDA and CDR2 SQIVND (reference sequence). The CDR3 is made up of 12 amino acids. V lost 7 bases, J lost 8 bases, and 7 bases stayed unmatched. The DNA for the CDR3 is TGTGCCAGTAATGGACAGGTCGCGGAAGCTTTCTTT. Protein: CASNGQVAEAFF.

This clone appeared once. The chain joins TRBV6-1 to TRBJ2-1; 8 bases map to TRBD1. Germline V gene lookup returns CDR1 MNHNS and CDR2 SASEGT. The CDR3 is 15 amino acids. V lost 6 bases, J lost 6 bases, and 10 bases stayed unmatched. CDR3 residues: CASSPMQGAANEQFF. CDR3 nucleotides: TGTGCCAGCAGCCCCATGCAGGGGGCAGCCAATGAGCAGTTCTTC.

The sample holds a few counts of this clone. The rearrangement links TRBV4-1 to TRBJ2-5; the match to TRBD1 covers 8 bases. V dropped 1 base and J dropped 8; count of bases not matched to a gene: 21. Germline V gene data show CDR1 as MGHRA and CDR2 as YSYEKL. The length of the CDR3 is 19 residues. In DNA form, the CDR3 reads TGCGCCAGCAGCCAAGGGGGAGCAGGGGGCAAAGACACCAGGGGAACCCAGTACTTC. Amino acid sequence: CASSQGGAGGKDTRGTQYF.

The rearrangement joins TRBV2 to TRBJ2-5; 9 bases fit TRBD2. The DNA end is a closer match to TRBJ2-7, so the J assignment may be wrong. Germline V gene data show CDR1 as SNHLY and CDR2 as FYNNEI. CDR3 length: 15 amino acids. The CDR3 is CASTFPAGGSYEQYF. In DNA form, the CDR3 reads TGTGCCAGCACCTTCCCTGCGGGGGGGTCCTACGAGCAGTACTTC.

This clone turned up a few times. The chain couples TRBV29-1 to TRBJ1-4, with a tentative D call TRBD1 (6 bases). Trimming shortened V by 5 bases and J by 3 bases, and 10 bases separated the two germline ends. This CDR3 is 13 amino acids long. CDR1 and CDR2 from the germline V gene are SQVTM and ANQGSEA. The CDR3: CSVSGVANEKLFF. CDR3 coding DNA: TGCAGCGTTTCAGGGGTGGCTAATGAAAAACTGTTTTTT.